This T cell receptor beta chain came from a study of CD8+ T cells in alopecia areata. This clone turned up a few times. cDNA serving as the sequencing template came from extracted, reverse transcribed RNA. Sequencing used immunoSEQ multiplex PCR; TCRdb keeps in-frame clones, though not all of them. The table shows 95,000 to 150,000 clones, with about 50% occurring only once. Peripheral blood and lesional scalp punch biopsies were taken from alopecia areata patients. PBMCs yielded sorted CD4+ and CD8+ T cells. There are 20 residues in the CDR3. Input material: NKG2D-low CD8+ T cells sorted from blood. The chain combines TRBV21-1 with TRBJ2-6; TRBD1, the table's D call, lacks a check against the DNA. TRBV21-1 is a known pseudogene. The source of this sequence is a human donor with alopecia areata. CDR3 loop: CASSKVARPADSSGANVLTF. Here the CDR3 DNA reads TGTGCCAGCAGCAAAGTGGCCAGGCCTGCAGACAGCTCTGGGGCCAACGTCCTGACTTTC.